The clone carrying this T cell receptor beta chain came up once. The CDR3 is 15 amino acids. The V end lost 6 bases, the J end lost 0 bases, and 12 bases lay between the germline ends. Per the germline V gene, CDR1 is MNHEY and CDR2 is SVGAGI. These data belong to a study of blood T cell repertoires in COVID-19. Study-wide context: Samples taken during acute and convalescent COVID-19 were collected in the United States, Italy and Spain.

TCRdb keeps only in-frame clones here, not all; method: immunoSEQ multiplex PCR. The sample has some 240,000 clones; roughly 80% are singletons. Sequences were obtained from peripheral blood. The rearrangement links TRBV6-5 to TRBJ1-5, with D perhaps matching TRBD1 (5 bases). The source of this sequence is a woman between 55 and 75 years old with active or convalescent COVID-19. The CDR3 DNA reads as TGTGCCAGCAGCGGCGACAGTTATAGCAATCAGCCCCAGCATTTT. Encoded protein: CASSGDSYSNQPQHF.